This T cell receptor beta chain was obtained from a study of blood T cell repertoires in COVID-19. At the level of the study: PBMCs, B-cell-depleted T cells, or T cells were the source of the cDNA or gDNA that made up the material.

Profiled with immunoSEQ multiplex PCR; TCRdb holds only in-frame clones, not every one. The data contain some 120,000 clones, more than 75% of them singletons. Germline values: CDR1 SGHVS, CDR2 FQNEAQ. The CDR3 has 12 amino acids. V lost 5 bases and J 5 bases, leaving 9 bases between the germline ends. Sequencing used peripheral blood. The chain uses TRBV7-8 and TRBJ2-5; D call uncertain. The source is a man aged 65 to 85 with acute or convalescent COVID-19. The chain's CDR3 is CASSVVLETQYF. The CDR3 DNA sequence: TGTGCCAGCAGCGTCGTCTTGGAGACCCAGTACTTC.